This TCR beta chain was profiled in a study of cytomegalovirus exposure and HLA in healthy donors (dated by TCRdb to 2015 to 2018). At the level of the whole study: An earlier analysis of some 550 of the donors reported more than 250 Gb of sequence data and more than 90 million unique TCR beta sequences from some 180 million T cells. Approximately 300 gigabases of sequencing data and 80 million or so unique TCR sequences were included in an early release covering roughly 700 HLA-typed donors. Among the 398 genotyped donors, around 81% belonged to the genetic ancestry cluster associated with self-reported Caucasian donors. The study aimed to test whether cataloging public T cell receptors could reveal signatures of past pathogen exposure. The study used immunosequencing to profile the T cell repertoires of more than 650 subjects and linked those repertoires to cytomegalovirus serostatus. Besides the first cohort of approximately 670 subjects, a separate validation cohort made up of 120 different subjects was used. To predict cytomegalovirus infection status, the study brought together high-throughput TCR immunosequencing, statistical association of individual TCRs with disease status, and machine learning. A later analysis re-analyzed previously published TCR beta repertoires from 550 to 700 donors and added high-resolution HLA genotyping to study TCR occurrence patterns. In the later analysis, no new phenotypic data were used to find candidate immune exposures; instead, reliance was placed on TCR beta sequences and their occurrence across donors. An earlier analysis of several hundred of the donors applied high-throughput TCR beta sequencing to assess whether each TCR beta V gene segment acted as functional or pseudogenic. Donor age, sex, ethnicity and CMV serostatus were compiled alongside the repertoire data. Genome-wide SNP genotypes for about three fifths of the 666 donors were used in a later genetic analysis, which treated that subset as a discovery cohort. All discovery cohort repertoires had been generated on a single sequencing platform. Both class I and class II loci were covered by HLA typing, at four-digit resolution. Typing coverage differed by locus: A, B, C, DRB1 and DQB1 were typed in roughly 629-630 donors, DQA1 in 522, DPA1 in around 600, and DPB1 in around 440. Roughly five DR-DQ haplotypes were treated as single units for association and clustering because of strong linkage in the cohort. Across 398 genotyped donors of the cohort, an average of about 240,000 unique TCR beta nucleotide sequences per donor were sequenced, and approximately 17% of those sequences were non-productive. Here is what the overall study found, with its caveats: Some IMGT-functional V segments, including TRBV6-2 and TRBV6-3, could not be distinguished by the 87-base-pair reads and were therefore excluded. Seventeen rarely observed V segments, including chromosome 9 orphons, were excluded from the earlier analysis of just under 600 of the donors because counts were too low. In a later analysis, most CMV-associated TCR beta chains were found to appear HLA-restricted, with HLA associations seemingly driven largely by CMV exposure. A few of the identified cytomegalovirus-associated TCR beta chains were confirmed in vitro to be specific for cytomegalovirus antigens. The sequencing pipeline was judged likely to have produced a cluster of highly shared sequence variants as a technical artifact. The authors suggested that the approach could potentially be generalized to other disease states and immunological phenotypes. A further reported finding was that TCR beta sequences accurately predicted the HLA-A and HLA-B alleles for most subjects in the first cohort. A later analysis reported that several top co-occurrence clusters appeared linked to parvovirus B19, influenza, CMV and Epstein-Barr virus. In a later genetic analysis, a missense DCLRE1C variant was associated with V-gene and J-gene trimming of TCR beta chains, and the association was replicated in an independent cohort. The classifier was reported to diagnose cytomegalovirus status with high specificity and sensitivity in both the original cohort and the validation cohort. Assigning TCR associations to individual alleles was difficult when HLA alleles, especially DR and DQ, strongly co-occurred. This cohort had only TCR beta chains sequenced, and the lack of alpha or paired-chain data limited which features could be detected. Sequencing depth was assumed to be roughly uniform across donors in the presence/absence analyses, though that assumption may not hold. Because some donors lacked HLA typing at each locus, the association tests relied only on the typed subset. Correlated functional status among segregating V segments might be attributable to linkage disequilibrium, but an unknown experimental factor could not be ruled out. CMV serostatus was the only immune exposure information available for the cohort. An earlier analysis of approximately 500 of the donors showed that most TCR beta V segments appeared in productive rearrangements either about 90% or about 30% of the time, which broadly matched IMGT annotations. Compared with the roughly 700-donor mean, donors in an Asian-associated ancestry cluster had fewer N-insertions in productive TCRs, according to a later genetic analysis. The study listed 150 to 200 TCR beta chains as associated with cytomegalovirus. While some public TCRs were present in many individuals, most TCR sequences turned up only very rarely across donors. At a false discovery rate of 0.05, a later analysis linked approximately 18,000 TCR beta sequences to specific HLA alleles. In a later analysis, TCR association rates were found to vary across HLA loci, with the most associated TCRs seen for DRB1 alleles and the fewest for HLA-C alleles. Compared with equally common non-associated chains, HLA-associated TCR beta chains in a later analysis were more clonally expanded and had lower generation probabilities.

Preparation of the library involved the immunoSEQ multiplex PCR assay. The multiplex PCR relied on a mix of 60 forward primers for TCR Vbeta segments and 13 reverse primers for TCR Jbeta segments. A multiplex PCR assay on genomic DNA amplified the CDR3 region of rearranged TCR beta genes. The amplified TCR beta libraries were sequenced on the Illumina HiSeq System as 87-base-pair reads. On the study's bioinformatics: Across the roughly 700 repertoires, a later analysis counted 80 million or so unique TCR beta chains, 9.5 million to 13 million of which were shared by at least two donors. A nearest-neighbor algorithm error-corrected the raw reads and collapsed the reads into unique sequences, merging closely related sequences to remove PCR and sequencing errors. To assign V, D and J gene segments, CDR3 sequences were aligned to IMGT reference sequences. For a sequence to be retained, a match of at least six nucleotides to both a V gene segment and a J gene segment was required. Rearrangements were called productive when the CDR3 lacked stop codons and stayed in frame with V and J; all others were non-productive. CDR3 was defined by IMGT convention, running from the second conserved V-encoded cysteine to the conserved J-encoded phenylalanine. In an earlier analysis of more than 550 of the donors, sequences lacking an unambiguous match to a single V gene segment were excluded. An earlier analysis of almost 600 of the donors classified V segments as functional when productive rearrangements were above 56.7% and as segregating when the standard deviation between donors was above 5%. A statistical classification framework was built for diagnosing cytomegalovirus status from the catalog of TCR beta chain sequences. In a later analysis, TCR nucleotide sequences were compared against IMGT/GENE-DB human TR gene sequences so that V and J genes could be assigned. The TCRdist pipeline was used in a later analysis to assign CDR3 sequences and most-parsimonious VDJ recombination scenarios. In a later analysis, each TCR beta chain was defined by its CDR3 amino acid sequence together with its V-gene family, and reads lacking a unique V-gene family were excluded. A later analysis removed 450 to 600 highly shared, low-generation-probability nucleotide sequences to deal with suspected cross-contamination and a sequencing artifact. For each public chain, a later analysis derived a clonal expansion index from normalized ranks of inferred template counts within each repertoire. In a later analysis, generation probabilities were computed with a VDJ recombination model fitted to out-of-frame rearrangements, and the resulting probabilities were checked against IGoR. In a later analysis, TCR-TCR, TCR-HLA and TCR-CMV co-occurrence was scored with hypergeometric tests, and a repertoire-size bias correction was applied to TCR pairs. In a later analysis, false discovery rates were estimated by permuting HLA or CMV assignments 20 times. In a later analysis, co-occurring TCRs were grouped using DBSCAN, and TCRdist sequence similarity was added for clustering within HLA-allele-positive subsets. Repertoires with fewer than 30,000 or more than 120,000 public chains, plus five repertoires with anomalous nucleotide sharing, were excluded from co-occurrence clustering. The clones in this table, taken by TCRdb from immuneACCESS, are in-frame only. Not every clone is retained; where verified, under half of the shortfall comes from an unresolved V gene, and the cause of the rest is unknown. The D gene and trimming were derived from the DNA, and the V and J assignments and clone size from that table. A total of fewer than 120,000 clones appear in this sample, roughly 86% of them only once. About 1.8% of the sample is held by the ten biggest clonotypes.

The cohort consisted of some 670 healthy bone marrow donors. At the time of sampling, all cohort members were nominally healthy, though unrecorded immune exposures were likely present. The donor was CMV seronegative and belonged to the group of around 350 seronegative cohort members. Each donor provided a peripheral blood sample, and peripheral blood mononuclear cells were used for TCR beta sequencing. Genomic DNA was extracted from the blood cell samples with the Qiagen DNeasy Blood Extraction Kit. This clone was detected only a few times. Its antigen target is currently unknown. Base qualities are not recorded, but no much larger clone differs from it by a single base. A distance of 2 bases separates the germline ends of V and J, which lose 2 bases and 1 base respectively. Per the germline V gene, SGHVS is the CDR1 and FQNEAQ is the CDR2. The CDR3 measures 12 amino acids from cysteine to phenylalanine. Of the read, only the CDR3 DNA is kept; its 36 bases are in frame from base 1.

The rearranged chain carries TRBV7-8 and TRBJ1-1; no confident D gene assignment can be made. Sequencing used PBMCs. The TCR was taken from a man aged 40-55 years in good health and CMV-seronegative. The DNA is as follows: TGTGCCAGCAGCTTACAGAACACTGAAGCTTTCTTT. Translated, it reads CASSLQNTEAFF.